What follows describes a single T cell receptor beta chain. Its antigen remains undetermined. One junction end disagrees with the germline gene, perhaps due to a read error. The library was prepared using multiplex PCR. Sequenced using an Illumina HiSeq 2500. Following protocols modified from ARM-PCR, the researchers constructed TCRbeta libraries through three rounds of nested PCR with primers (Table S4). Before sequencing, PCR products of 200-500 bp were excised from the gel and purified with the QIAquick gel extraction kit. In the source study's methods: Reads were cleaned using Trimmomatic, were merged into complete CDR3 sequences using FLASH, and were assigned to V(D)J germline segments using MiTCR. Clonal diversity was computed as the inverse Simpson's index with VDJtools. In-frame sequences without a premature stop codon were defined as productive reads. The raw public reads went through TCRdb reprocessing: fastp at Q25, MiXCR clone calling, in-frame beta chains kept. For every CDR3 protein sequence, its rows merge into one entry that carries the most common genes and DNA. TCRdb, not the authors, supplied the V and J calls. For this sample there are fewer than 120,000 distinct CDR3 sequences; over 70% appear just once. 22% of the sample is taken by the ten largest.

This entry belongs to a study of tumor and adjacent non-tumor tissue in lung cancer (dated by TCRdb to the late 2010s). Broadly, across the study: Of the cohort, roughly 12 patients had adenocarcinoma, 2 had squamous cell carcinoma and 1 had small cell lung cancer. Ages among the 15 or so patients ranged from about 31 to 85 years, there were around ten men and 5 women, and disease was at TNM stage I to III. Sequencing generated a total of some 130 million productive TCRbeta reads, averaging approximately 4 million reads per sample. Bulk TCRbeta repertoires were compared between lung tumor tissue and matched distant non-tumor lung tissue obtained from around 14 lung cancer patients. Around 30 paired specimens, one tumor and one normal lung sample per patient, were profiled by TCRbeta CDR3 sequencing. What the research found in general, with its limitations: Tumor tissue showed significantly higher TCR diversity (inverse Simpson) than normal lung tissue, at roughly 390 vs 170 (P = 0.0075, Mann-Whitney U test). TCR diversity was significantly higher in younger patients, and higher tumor TCR diversity was associated with shorter overall and disease-free survival. Peripheral blood was not sequenced, so blood TCRbeta repertoires were not examined in the lung cancer patients of the study. The top 100 clones made up a significantly larger cumulative share of the repertoire in normal lung than in tumor tissue. Neither the sequencing platform nor unique molecular identifiers are named or mentioned anywhere in the methods. With only approximately 16 patients in the cohort, the authors noted that larger samples and more detailed clinical data are needed.

RNA was isolated from bulk, unsorted tissue, and RNA quality was assessed with a NanoDrop ND-1000 and an Agilent 2100. All donors had newly diagnosed lung cancer, had not received prior chemotherapy, and were admitted for thoracic surgery in China between August and November 2014. Patients with previous radiotherapy or chemotherapy, or with another concurrent cancer, were excluded from the study. Surgical tissue pieces of roughly 1-2 cm3 were preserved in RNAlater solution and were kept at -80 degrees C until use. Sequencing was carried out using lung tumor tissue. The receptor was isolated from a man between 65 and 79 years old with non-small cell lung cancer.

The DNA sequence follows: TGTGCCAGCAGCCTAGAGTTGGCCAACGTCCTGACTTTC. It translates to CASSLELANVLTF. In this chain, TRBV11-2 is recombined with TRBJ2-6; too little of a D gene remains to name it. For CDR1 and CDR2, the germline V gene lists SGHAT and FQNNGV. Counted from cysteine to phenylalanine, this CDR3 has 13 amino acids. Only CDR3 DNA remains: 39 bases, in frame from the first base.